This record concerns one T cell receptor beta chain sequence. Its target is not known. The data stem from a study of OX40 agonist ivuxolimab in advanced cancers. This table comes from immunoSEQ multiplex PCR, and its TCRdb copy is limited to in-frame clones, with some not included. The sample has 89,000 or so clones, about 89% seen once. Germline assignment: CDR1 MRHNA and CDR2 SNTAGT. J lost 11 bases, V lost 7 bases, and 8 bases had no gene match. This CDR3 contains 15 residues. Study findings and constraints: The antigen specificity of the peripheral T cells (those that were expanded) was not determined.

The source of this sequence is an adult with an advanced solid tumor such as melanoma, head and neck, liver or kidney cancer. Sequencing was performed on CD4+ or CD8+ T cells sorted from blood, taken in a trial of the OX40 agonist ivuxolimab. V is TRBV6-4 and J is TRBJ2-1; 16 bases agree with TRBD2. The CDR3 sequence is CASIPGTSGGAKQFF. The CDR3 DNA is TGTGCCAGCATCCCGGGGACTAGCGGGGGGGCGAAGCAGTTCTTC.